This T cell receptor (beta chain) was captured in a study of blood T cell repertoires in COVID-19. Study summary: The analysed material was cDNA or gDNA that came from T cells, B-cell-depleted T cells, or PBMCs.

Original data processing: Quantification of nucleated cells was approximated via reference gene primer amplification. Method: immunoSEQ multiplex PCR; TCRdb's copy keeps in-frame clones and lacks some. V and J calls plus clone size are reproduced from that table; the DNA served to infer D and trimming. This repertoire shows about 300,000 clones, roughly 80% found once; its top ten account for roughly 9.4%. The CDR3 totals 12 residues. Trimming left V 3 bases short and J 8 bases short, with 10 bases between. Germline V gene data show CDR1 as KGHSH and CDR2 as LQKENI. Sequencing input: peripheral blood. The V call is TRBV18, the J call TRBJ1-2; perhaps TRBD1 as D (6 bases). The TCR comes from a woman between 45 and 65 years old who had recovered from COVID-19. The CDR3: CASSPLQGGYTF. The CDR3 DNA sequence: TGTGCCAGCTCACCGCTTCAGGGGGGCTACACCTTC. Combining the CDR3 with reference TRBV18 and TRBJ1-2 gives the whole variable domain NAGVMQNPRHLVRRRGQEARLRCSPMKGHSHVYWYRQLPEEGLKFMVYLQKENIIDESGMPKERFSAEFPKEGPSILRIQQVVRGDSAAYFCASSPLQGGYTFGSGTRLTVV.